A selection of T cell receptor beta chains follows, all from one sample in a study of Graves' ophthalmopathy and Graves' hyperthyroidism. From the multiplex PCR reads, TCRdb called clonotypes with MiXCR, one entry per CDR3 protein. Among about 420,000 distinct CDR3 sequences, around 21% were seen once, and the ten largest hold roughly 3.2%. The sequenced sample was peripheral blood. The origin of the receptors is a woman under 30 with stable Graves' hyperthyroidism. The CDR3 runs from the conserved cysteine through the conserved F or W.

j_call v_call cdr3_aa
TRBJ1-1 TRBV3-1 CASSPRAGSNTEAFF
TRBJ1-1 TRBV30 CAWSVGIMNTEAFF
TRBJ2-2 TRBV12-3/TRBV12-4 CASSLAWAGELFF
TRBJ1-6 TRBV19 CASGTGKSPLHF
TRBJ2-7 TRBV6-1 CASSRTGTEIYEQYF
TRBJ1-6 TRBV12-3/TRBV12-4 CASTPMGGNNSPLHF
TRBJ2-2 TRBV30 CALTQGDLNTGELFF
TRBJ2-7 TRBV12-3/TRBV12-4 CASSFSLVAGPEQYF
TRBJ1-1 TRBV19 CASMRGQGDLNTEAFF
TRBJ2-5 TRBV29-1 CSVEIAGEGETQYF
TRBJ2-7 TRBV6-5 CASSYPPSGTRYEQYF
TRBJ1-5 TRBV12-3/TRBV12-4 CASQGPSNQPQHF
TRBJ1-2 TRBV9 CASSVEADTYGYTF
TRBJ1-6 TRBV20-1 CSATALVRTENNSALHF
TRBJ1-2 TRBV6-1 CASMKQGGGYTF
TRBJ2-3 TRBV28 CASSTGRQEDTQYF
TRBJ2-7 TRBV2 CASSPDRGVDYEQYF
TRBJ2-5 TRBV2 CASSEETGLDF
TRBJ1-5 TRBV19 CASSPQDSRYSNQPQHF
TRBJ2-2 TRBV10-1 CATRESGTTGELFF